What follows are 25 T cell receptor beta chains derived from one specimen sequenced in a study of T cell clonality in common variable immunodeficiency. Broader study findings: Reportedly, TCR beta sequences from common variable immunodeficiency showed fewer deletions and N-nucleotide insertions.

For these TCRs, the target antigens are not known. Measured with immunoSEQ multiplex PCR; TCRdb has only the in-frame clones, and not every one. This table holds about 32,000 clones with no singletons; the top ten claim 5.4%. Sequences were obtained from peripheral blood mononuclear cells. These TCRs come from a human donor with common variable immunodeficiency.

In its sample, this clone was seen many times. The read ends 3 residues early relative to the CDR3; the germline J gene fills the gap. The chain joins TRBV5-1 to TRBJ2-7, with D perhaps matching TRBD1 (6 bases). Looked up from germline, CDR1 is SGHRS and CDR2 is YFSETQ. The CDR3 is made up of 13 amino acids. The V and J ends lost 0 bases and 3 bases respectively, with 7 bases between them. The covered CDR3 bases are TGCGCCAGCAGCTTGGCACAGGGCTACGAG. This sequence encodes CASSLAQGYE. The full CDR3 reads CASSLAQGYEQYF.

This clone was seen ten or more times. Read sequence stops 3 residues before the CDR3 end, and the germline J gene provides the missing end. This rearrangement joins TRBV7-8 to TRBJ2-7; D might be TRBD2 (7 bases). The CDR3 consists of 16 residues. V gave up 0 bases and J gave up 0 bases, with 12 bases separating them. The germline gives CDR1 SGHVS, CDR2 FQNEAQ. CDR3 protein: CASSLAGGGSSYEQYF. Partial CDR3 DNA: TGTGCCAGCAGCTTAGCCGGCGGGGGCAGCTCCTACGAG.

Remarks on this clone: Read sequence stops 3 residues before the CDR3 end, and the germline J gene provides the missing end. This rearrangement joins TRBV7-3 to TRBJ2-2, with TRBD1 matching 8 bases. Germline V gives CDR1 SGHTA, CDR2 FQGTGA. The CDR3 is made up of 16 amino acids. V was pared by 5 bases and J by 4 bases, with 9 bases of the junction left unmatched. The sequenced CDR3 bases are TGTGCCAGCAGCCCCCTGCGACAGGGGAGCACCGGGGAG. This encodes CASSPLRQGSTGE. The entire CDR3 protein reads CASSPLRQGSTGELFF.

This clone was detected a few times. The read ends 3 residues shy of where the CDR3 ends; the end is completed using the germline J gene. V gene TRBV7-9 combines with J gene TRBJ1-2; the match to TRBD1 covers 7 bases. The CDR3 is 14 residues long. CDR1 and CDR2 (germline): SEHNR, FQNEAQ (reference sequence). The V gene end was trimmed by 7 bases and the J gene end by 4 bases; junction bases not matched to a gene: 9. The sequenced CDR3 bases are TGTGCCAGCATCGACAGGGCCTTTACCTATGGC. Protein: CASIDRAFTYG. The full CDR3 is CASIDRAFTYGYTF.

This clone occurred many times. The read finishes 3 residues shy of the CDR3 end, and the germline J gene is used to complete it. J is TRBJ1-6 and V is TRBV5-1; D not resolved. Trimming pared 0 bases from V and 2 bases from J, leaving 6 bases between. The germline V gene has CDR1 SGHRS and CDR2 YFSETQ. This CDR3 comprises 15 residues. Incomplete CDR3 DNA: TGCGCCAGCAGCTTGGAGGCAGCCTATAATTCACCC. Residues: CASSLEAAYNSP. The whole CDR3 is CASSLEAAYNSPLHF. The complete variable domain, with remaining parts taken from reference TRBV5-1 and TRBJ1-6, reads KAGVTQTPRYLIKTRGQQVTLSCSPISGHRSVSWYQQTPGQGLQFLFEYFSETQRNKGNFPGRFSGRQFSNSRSEMNVSTLELGDSALYLCASSLEAAYNSPLHFGNGTRLTVT.

On this clone itself: The DNA ends 3 residues before the CDR3 does, and the rest of the CDR3 is filled in from the germline J gene. The chain uses TRBV7-3 and TRBJ1-1; no clear D. This CDR3 contains 16 residues. Trimming stripped 1 base from V and 0 bases from J, with 12 bases between. Germline V gene sequence: CDR1 SGHTA, CDR2 FQGTGA. The CDR3 loop is CASSLKAGEMNTEAFF. The part of the CDR3 DNA that was read is TGTGCCAGCAGCTTAAAGGCAGGCGAAATGAACACTGAA.

This clone is medium-sized (0.01 to 0.1%) within its sample. The read terminates 3 residues ahead of where the CDR3 ends, so the germline J gene completes it. This chain links TRBV6-1 with TRBJ2-5; 7 positions match TRBD2. This CDR3 has 16 residues. CDR1 and CDR2 from the germline V gene are MNHNS and SASEGT. V dropped 6 bases and J dropped 2; count of bases not matched to a gene: 12. The sequenced CDR3 bases are TGTGCCAGCAGCGAACCCGCGGGGGAGGGGCAAGAGACC. This sequence encodes CASSEPAGEGQET. In full, the CDR3 is CASSEPAGEGQETQYF.

This clone came up many times. The read terminates 3 residues before the CDR3 end, so the remaining end is supplied by the germline J gene. J is TRBJ2-2 and V is TRBV5-1, with 11 bases identical to TRBD2. Germline values: CDR1 SGHRS, CDR2 YFSETQ. The junction had 4 bases not matched to a gene; V was cut back by 2 bases and J by 4 bases. This CDR3 contains 16 residues. The CDR3 loop is CASSLLAGAGTGELFF. CDR3 bases read: TGCGCCAGCAGCTTACTAGCGGGGGCCGGCACCGGGGAG.

In this sample, this clone turned up a few times. The read terminates 3 residues ahead of where the CDR3 ends, so the germline J gene completes it. The rearrangement uses TRBV7-2 and TRBJ1-2; no clear D. Between the trimmed V and J ends, which lost 2 bases and 6 bases, there was a span of 13 bases. Germline V gene lookup returns CDR1 SGHTA and CDR2 FQGNSA. The CDR3 spans 14 residues. CDR3 protein: CASSLLISVDGYTF. CDR3 DNA (partial): TGTGCCAGCAGCTTACTGATCAGTGTGGATGGC.

Only a few counts were recorded for this clone. The missing CDR3 end, 3 residues past where the read stops, is filled in from the germline J gene. The chain links TRBV7-9 to TRBJ2-1, with D possibly matching TRBD1 (5 bases). This CDR3 comprises 15 residues. The germline V gene has CDR1 SEHNR and CDR2 FQNEAQ (reference sequence). The V gene lost 5 bases and the J gene lost 1 base, with 12 bases spanning the gap. The CDR3 here is CASSPAGASYNEQFF. The sequenced CDR3 bases are TGTGCCAGCAGCCCCGCTGGGGCATCCTACAATGAG.

The CDR3 region is CASSLPGQGEKLFF. Partial CDR3 DNA: TGTGCCAGCAGCTTACCGGGACAGGGTGAAAAA. The rearrangement joins TRBV7-4 to TRBJ1-4, with TRBD1 identical over 9 bases. The read finishes 3 residues shy of the CDR3 end, and the germline J gene is used to complete it. The CDR3 is 14 residues long. V lost 2 bases and J lost 7; bases outside the gene matches: 2. CDR1 and CDR2 from the germline V gene are SGHVT and SQSDAQ.

Comments on this clone: With the read ending 3 residues before the CDR3 end, the germline J gene is used to fill in that end. The chain joins TRBV14 to TRBJ2-7; D might be TRBD1 (5 bases). The CDR3 loop spans 15 amino acids. Germline CDR1 SGHDN, CDR2 FVKESK. Between the trimmed V and J ends, which lost 0 bases and 4 bases, there was a span of 13 bases. This chain's CDR3 is CASSQEARVGYEQYF. The sequenced CDR3 bases are TGTGCCAGCAGCCAAGAAGCCAGGGTAGGGTACGAG.

This clone has just a few counts. With the read ending 3 residues before the CDR3 end, the germline J gene is used to fill in that end. The chain joins TRBV20-1 to TRBJ1-2, with TRBD1 matching over 10 bases. Trimming cost V 5 bases and J 3 bases; bases outside gene matches: 9. The germline gives CDR1 DFQATT, CDR2 SNEGSKA (reference sequence). The length of the CDR3 is 15 residues. Partial CDR3 DNA: TGCAGTGCTCATCGTCCCGGGACAGGGGACTATGGC. It specifies CSAHRPGTGDYG. The entire CDR3 protein reads CSAHRPGTGDYGYTF.

On this clone itself: With the read ending 3 residues before the CDR3 end, the germline J gene is used to fill in that end. The V gene is TRBV6-2 or TRBV6-3, the J gene TRBJ2-7, with D possibly TRBD2 on 5 matching bases. The germline gives CDR1 MNHEY, CDR2 SVGEGT. The ends were cut back, 8 bases at V and 0 bases at J, with 14 bases in the middle. The CDR3 consists of 14 residues. CDR3 DNA (partial): TGTGCCAGCCGGACTCCACACAGCTCCTACGAG. Protein sequence: CASRTPHSSYE. The whole CDR3 sequence is CASRTPHSSYEQYF.

Turning to this clone: The sequence runs out 3 residues before the end of the CDR3; the remainder is reconstructed from the germline J gene. The rearrangement uses TRBV7-2 and TRBJ1-4, with D perhaps matching TRBD1 (6 bases). Trimming took 0 bases from V and 8 from J, leaving 19 bases between them. Germline V lookup: CDR1 SGHTA, CDR2 FQGNSA. The CDR3 is 17 residues long. The CDR3 loop reads CASSLALGGAEREKLFF. The sequenced part of the CDR3 DNA is TGTGCCAGCAGCTTAGCGCTCGGGGGGGCGGAAAGGGAAAAA.

On this clone itself: The observed sequence ends 3 residues before the CDR3 terminus, with the missing tail filled in from the germline J gene. The rearrangement links TRBV5-5 to TRBJ2-5, with TRBD2 matching 8 bases. Trimming cost V 5 bases and J 4 bases; bases outside gene matches: 4. Germline lookup yields CDR1 SGHKS and CDR2 YYEKEE (reference sequence). The CDR3 is 13 residues long. CDR3 amino acids: CASRPTSGETQYF. The part of the CDR3 DNA that was read is TGTGCCAGCAGGCCTACTAGCGGAGAGACC.

The sample holds many counts of this clone. The sequence runs out 3 residues before the end of the CDR3; the remainder is reconstructed from the germline J gene. V usage is TRBV2 and J usage is TRBJ2-7, with TRBD1 identical over 7 bases. Germline loops: CDR1 SNHLY, CDR2 FYNNEI. V lost 6 bases and J lost 1; bases outside the gene matches: 6. The CDR3 sequence is 14 residues long. The CDR3 DNA, read in part, is TGTGCCAGCAGGGTGGACAGGATTTCCTACGAG. Translated, it gives CASRVDRISYE. The full-length CDR3 reads as CASRVDRISYEQYF. The full variable domain, in which reference TRBV2 and TRBJ2-7 provide the parts outside the CDR3, is EPEVTQTPSHQVTQMGQEVILRCVPISNHLYFYWYRQILGQKVEFLVSFYNNEISEKSEIFDDQFSVERPDGSNFTLKIRSTKLEDSAMYFCASRVDRISYEQYFGPGTRLTVT.

Here the CDR3 reads CASSDGEDYGYTF. CDR3 DNA (partial): TGTGCCAGCAGTGACGGGGAAGACTATGGC. The chain employs TRBV2 and TRBJ1-2; D unclear. The CDR3 extends 3 residues past the end of the read, so its final part is completed from the germline J gene. Germline-derived CDR1 and CDR2 are SNHLY and FYNNEI. V lost 3 bases and J 3 bases, leaving 8 bases between the germline ends. This CDR3 spans 13 amino acids.

This clone has just a few counts. The DNA read from the CDR3 is TGTGCCAGTAGTATAGATCGCCAGGGTAATTCACCC. Encoded protein: CASSIDRQGNSP. From start to end, the CDR3 is CASSIDRQGNSPLHF. The rearrangement links TRBV19 to TRBJ1-6; possibly TRBD1 for D (5 bases). The CDR3 end lies 3 residues beyond the end of the read and is filled in from the germline J gene. Germline V gene lookup returns CDR1 LNHDA and CDR2 SQIVND (reference sequence). V shed 0 bases and J shed 6 bases, with 9 bases lying between them. The CDR3 has 15 amino acids.

In this sample, this clone turned up many times. Coverage ceases 3 residues before the CDR3 finishes, and the germline J gene fills in the end. The V call is TRBV5-1, the J call TRBJ2-2; possible D gene TRBD1, 5 bases. The V gene lost 4 bases and the J gene lost 7 bases, with 20 bases spanning the gap. The CDR3 has 16 amino acids. CDR1 and CDR2 (germline): SGHRS, YFSETQ. The chain's CDR3 is CASSTPTVGSLGELFF. The CDR3 DNA, read in part, is TGCGCCAGCAGCACTCCGACAGTCGGATCCCTCGGGGAG.

CDR3 residues: CASNKVGQMNTEAFF. Incomplete CDR3 DNA: TGTGCCAGCAACAAGGTCGGACAAATGAACACTGAA. The V and J genes are TRBV2 and TRBJ1-1; a weak D match, TRBD1 (5 bases). The missing CDR3 end, 3 residues past where the read stops, is filled in from the germline J gene. The ends were cut back, 7 bases at V and 0 bases at J, with 15 bases in the middle. Germline values: CDR1 SNHLY, CDR2 FYNNEI. The CDR3 is 15 residues long.

This clone was detected a few times. The sequenced part of the CDR3 DNA is TGTGCCAGTACCGACTCAGGGCGGGGATTGAGCAATCAGCCC. It encodes CASTDSGRGLSNQP. The entire CDR3 is CASTDSGRGLSNQPQHF. The chain uses TRBV19 and TRBJ1-5; D perhaps matches TRBD1 (5 bases). The CDR3 end lies 3 residues beyond the end of the read and is filled in from the germline J gene. The germline V and J ends were trimmed by 7 bases and 1 base, with 20 bases remaining between them. Looked up from germline, CDR1 is LNHDA and CDR2 is SQIVND (reference sequence). This CDR3 spans 17 amino acids.

Here the CDR3 reads CASSITLSYEQYF. The covered CDR3 bases are TGTGCCAGTAGTATAACTCTCTCCTACGAG. The chain recombines TRBV19 with TRBJ2-7; the D is unclear. The read comes to an end 3 residues before the CDR3 does, leaving the germline J gene to fill in the end. Germline V CDR1 and CDR2: LNHDA, SQIVND (reference sequence). V lost 2 bases to trimming and J lost 0 bases, with 5 bases between them. The CDR3 contains 13 residues. The full variable domain, rest sourced from reference TRBV19 and TRBJ2-7, is DGGITQSPKYLFRKEGQNVTLSCEQNLNHDAMYWYRQDPGQGLRLIYYSQIVNDFQKGDIAEGYSVSREKKESFPLTVTSAQKNPTAFYLCASSITLSYEQYFGPGTRLTVT.

This clone occurred a few times. CDR3 protein: CASNALGGGYGYTF. The part of the CDR3 DNA that was read is TGTGCCAGCAATGCTTTAGGGGGCGGCTATGGC. The chain joins TRBV6-2 or TRBV6-3 to TRBJ1-2, with 7 bases lining up with TRBD1. The read gets to within 3 residues of the CDR3 end, and the germline J gene fills in the rest. V gave up 7 bases and J gave up 4 bases; unmatched junction bases: 9. Looked up from germline, CDR1 is MNHEY and CDR2 is SVGEGT. This CDR3 is built from 14 residues.

This clone was found many times. The read ends 3 residues before the CDR3 terminus; that terminus is restored from the germline J gene. J is TRBJ1-4 and V is TRBV5-1, with TRBD1 matching over 9 bases. J lost 8 bases, V lost 6 bases, and 14 bases had no gene match. The germline V gene has CDR1 SGHRS and CDR2 YFSETQ. The CDR3 has 16 amino acids. CDR3 protein: CASKAEYRGRGEKLFF. Incomplete CDR3 DNA: TGCGCCAGCAAGGCTGAATACAGGGGGCGAGGGGAAAAA.